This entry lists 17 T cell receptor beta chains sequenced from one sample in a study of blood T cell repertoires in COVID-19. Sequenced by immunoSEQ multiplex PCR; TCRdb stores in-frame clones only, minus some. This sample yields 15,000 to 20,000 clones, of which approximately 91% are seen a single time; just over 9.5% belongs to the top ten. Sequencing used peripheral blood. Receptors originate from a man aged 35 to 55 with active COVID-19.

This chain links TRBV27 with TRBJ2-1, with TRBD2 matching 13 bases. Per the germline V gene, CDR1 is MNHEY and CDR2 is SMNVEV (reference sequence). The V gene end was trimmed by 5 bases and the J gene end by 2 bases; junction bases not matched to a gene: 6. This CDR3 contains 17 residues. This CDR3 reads CASSPRTSGSTYNEQFF. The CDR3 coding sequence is TGTGCCAGCAGTCCTAGGACTAGCGGGAGCACCTACAATGAGCAGTTCTTC.

The CDR3 DNA is TGTGCCAGCACCCTAAGGACAGGGGCCGGGGAGCTGTTTTTT. This encodes CASTLRTGAGELFF. The chain links TRBV6-5 to TRBJ2-2; the match to TRBD1 covers 9 bases. CDR1 and CDR2 from the germline V gene are MNHEY and SVGAGI. The V gene end was trimmed by 7 bases and the J gene end by 6 bases; junction bases not matched to a gene: 6. The CDR3 contains 14 residues.

The CDR3 nucleotides read TGTGCCAGCAGCCGACCGGTACGTGAGACATTCTTACCGAACACTGAAGCTTTCTTT. Amino acid sequence: CASSRPVRETFLPNTEAFF. The genes are TRBV11-2 and TRBJ1-1; D is uncertain. V lost 5 bases and J 1 base, leaving 26 bases between the germline ends. CDR1 is SGHAT and CDR2 is FQNNGV in the germline V gene. The CDR3 is 19 residues long.

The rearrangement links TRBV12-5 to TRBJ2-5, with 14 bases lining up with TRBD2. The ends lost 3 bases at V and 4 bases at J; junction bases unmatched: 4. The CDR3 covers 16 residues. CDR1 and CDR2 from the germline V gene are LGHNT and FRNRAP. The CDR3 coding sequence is TGTGCTAGTGGTTTCCGACTAGCGGGAGGGTCAGAGACCCAGTACTTC. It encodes CASGFRLAGGSETQYF.

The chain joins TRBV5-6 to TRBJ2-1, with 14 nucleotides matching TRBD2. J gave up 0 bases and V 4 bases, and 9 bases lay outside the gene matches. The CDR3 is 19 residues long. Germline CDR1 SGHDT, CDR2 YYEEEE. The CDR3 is CASSTSGTSGSHSYNEQFF. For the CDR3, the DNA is TGTGCCAGCAGCACCTCCGGGACTAGCGGGAGCCACTCCTACAATGAGCAGTTCTTC.

Written as DNA, the CDR3 is TGTGCCAGCAGCCCCCTAAGACTAGCGGAACAGTACTTC. This encodes CASSPLRLAEQYF. The chain links TRBV7-9 to TRBJ2-7; 9 bases align to TRBD2. After removal of 5 bases from V and 10 bases from J, the junction contained 9 bases not matched to a gene. This CDR3 comprises 13 residues. CDR1 is SEHNR, CDR2 FQNEAQ, per germline (reference sequence).

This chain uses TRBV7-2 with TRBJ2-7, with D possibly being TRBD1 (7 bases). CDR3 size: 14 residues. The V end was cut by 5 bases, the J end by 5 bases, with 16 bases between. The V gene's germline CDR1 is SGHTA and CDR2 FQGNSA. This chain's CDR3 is CASSIQQGRNEQYF. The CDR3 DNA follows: TGTGCCAGCAGCATACAACAGGGGAGGAACGAGCAGTACTTC.

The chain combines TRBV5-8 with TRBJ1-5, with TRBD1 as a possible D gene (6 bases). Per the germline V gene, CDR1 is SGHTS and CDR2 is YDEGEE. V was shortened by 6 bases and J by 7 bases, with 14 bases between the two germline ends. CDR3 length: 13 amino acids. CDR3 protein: CASTLGGGQPQHF. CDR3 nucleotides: TGTGCCAGCACCCTGGGGGGGGGCCAGCCCCAGCATTTT.

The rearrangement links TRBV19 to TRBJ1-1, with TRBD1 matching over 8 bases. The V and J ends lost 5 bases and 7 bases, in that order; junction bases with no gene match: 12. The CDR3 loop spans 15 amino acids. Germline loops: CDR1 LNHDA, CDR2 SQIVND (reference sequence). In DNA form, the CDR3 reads TGTGCCAGTAGTTACGGACAGGGTGGTATAGGTGAAGCTTTCTTT. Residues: CASSYGQGGIGEAFF.

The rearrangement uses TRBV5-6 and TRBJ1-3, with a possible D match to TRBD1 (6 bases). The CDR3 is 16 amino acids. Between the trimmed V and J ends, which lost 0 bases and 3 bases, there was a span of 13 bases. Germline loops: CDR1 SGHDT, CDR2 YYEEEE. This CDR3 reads CASSLVGGLRGNTIYF. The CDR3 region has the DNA TGTGCCAGCAGCTTGGTCGGGGGGCTTCGTGGAAACACCATATATTTT. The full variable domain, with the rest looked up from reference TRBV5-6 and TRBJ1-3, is DAGVTQSPTHLIKTRGQQVTLRCSPKSGHDTVSWYQQALGQGPQFIFQYYEEEERQRGNFPDRFSGHQFPNYSSELNVNALLLGDSALYLCASSLVGGLRGNTIYFGEGSWLTVV.

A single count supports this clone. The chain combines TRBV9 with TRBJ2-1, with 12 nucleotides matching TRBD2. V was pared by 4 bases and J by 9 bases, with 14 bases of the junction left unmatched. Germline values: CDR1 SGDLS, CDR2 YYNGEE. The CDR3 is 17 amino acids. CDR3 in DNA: TGTGCCAGCAGCCCCATGCTCACTAGCGGGAGGAGGGGTGAGCAGTTCTTC. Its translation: CASSPMLTSGRRGEQFF.

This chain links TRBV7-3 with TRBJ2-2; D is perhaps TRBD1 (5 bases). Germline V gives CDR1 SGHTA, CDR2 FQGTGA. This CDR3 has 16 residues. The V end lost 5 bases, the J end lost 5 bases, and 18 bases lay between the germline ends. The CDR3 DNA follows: TGTGCCAGCAGCCCTTACCGGACAATGGGGACCGGGGAGCTGTTTTTT. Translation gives CASSPYRTMGTGELFF. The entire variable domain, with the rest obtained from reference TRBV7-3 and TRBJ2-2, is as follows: GAGVSQTPSNKVTEKGKYVELRCDPISGHTALYWYRQSLGQGPEFLIYFQGTGAADDSGLPNDRFFAVRPEGSVSTLKIQRTERGDSAVYLCASSPYRTMGTGELFFGEGSRLTVL.

DNA of the CDR3: TGTGCCAGCAGCCGGGACAGCTCCTACAATGAGCAGTTCTTC. It specifies CASSRDSSYNEQFF. This chain connects TRBV7-6 to TRBJ2-1; 7 bases agree with TRBD1. Germline V gene lookup returns CDR1 SGHVS and CDR2 FNYEAQ. The CDR3 is 14 residues long. The J segment lost 0 bases and the V segment lost 5 bases, leaving 1 base of the junction unmatched. The variable domain in full, completed from reference TRBV7-6 and TRBJ2-1, reads GAGVSQSPRYKVTKRGQDVALRCDPISGHVSLYWYRQALGQGPEFLTYFNYEAQQDKSGLPNDRFSAERPEGSISTLTIQRTEQRDSAMYRCASSRDSSYNEQFFGPGTRLTVL.

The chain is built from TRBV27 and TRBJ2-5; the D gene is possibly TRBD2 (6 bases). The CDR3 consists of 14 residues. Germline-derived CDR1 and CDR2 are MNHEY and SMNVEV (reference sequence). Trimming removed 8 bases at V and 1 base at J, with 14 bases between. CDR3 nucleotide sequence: TGTGCCAGCGCTGACCGGGGGATCCAAGAGACCCAGTACTTC. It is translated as CASADRGIQETQYF.

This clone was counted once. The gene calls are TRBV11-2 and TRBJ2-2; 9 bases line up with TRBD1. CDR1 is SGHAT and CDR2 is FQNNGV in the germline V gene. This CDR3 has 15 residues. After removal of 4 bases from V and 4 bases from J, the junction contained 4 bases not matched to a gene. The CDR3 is CASSSYRGPTGELFF. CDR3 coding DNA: TGTGCCAGCAGCTCCTACAGGGGGCCCACCGGGGAGCTGTTTTTT.

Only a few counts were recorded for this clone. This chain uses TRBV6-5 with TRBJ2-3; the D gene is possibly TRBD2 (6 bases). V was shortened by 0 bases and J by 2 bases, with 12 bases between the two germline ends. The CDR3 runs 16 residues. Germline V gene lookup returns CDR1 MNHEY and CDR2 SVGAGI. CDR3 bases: TGTGCCAGCAGTTACTCCGGGGGACCCACCACAGATACGCAGTATTTT. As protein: CASSYSGGPTTDTQYF.

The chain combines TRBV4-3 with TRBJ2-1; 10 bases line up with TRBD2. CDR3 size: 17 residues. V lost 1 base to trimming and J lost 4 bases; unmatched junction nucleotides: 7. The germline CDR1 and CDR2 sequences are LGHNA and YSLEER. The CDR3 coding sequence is TGCGCCAGCAGCCAAGGCCCTAGCGGGAGTATTTACAATGAGCAGTTCTTC. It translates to CASSQGPSGSIYNEQFF.